The rows below give T cell receptor beta chains drawn from one sample of a study of blood T cell repertoires in COVID-19. The protocol was immunoSEQ multiplex PCR, while the TCRdb copy is restricted to in-frame clones and leaves out a portion. The sample yields 45,000 to 60,000 clones, approximately 91% seen once. The sequencing input was peripheral blood. These receptor sequences come from a man aged 50-59 years with acute or convalescent COVID-19. Both conserved end residues are part of each CDR3. Fields, in order: V gene, D gene, clone size, J gene, CDR3 DNA, CDR3 protein. The D gene is left open where the match is weak. Rows give clone size only sometimes, using once, few, many, or a class for an expanded clone.

TRBV4-3,TRBD2,few,TRBJ2-2,TGCGCCAGCAGCCAAGCTACTAGCGACACCGGGGAGCTGTTTTTT,CASSQATSDTGELFF
TRBV6-2/TRBV6-3,.,.,TRBJ1-5,TGTGCCAGCAGTTACGCGTATCAGCCCCAGCATTTT,CASSYAYQPQHF
TRBV5-1,TRBD2,.,TRBJ2-1,TGCGCCAGCAGTGCAAGGACTAGCGGGAGAGGTTGGGATGAGCAGTTCTTC,CASSARTSGRGWDEQFF
TRBV2,.,.,TRBJ2-1,TGTGCCAGCAGTATAATCGCCTACAATGAGCAGTTCTTC,CASSIIAYNEQFF
TRBV7-9,.,.,TRBJ2-3,TGTGCCAGCAGCTTAAGTACCGGAGATACGCAGTATTTT,CASSLSTGDTQYF
TRBV3-1/TRBV3-2,.,.,TRBJ2-1,TGTGCCAGCAGCCAGGGGGGCAATGAGCAGTTCTTC,CASSQGGNEQFF
TRBV5-6,TRBD2,.,TRBJ2-7,TGTGCCAGCAGCAGCCGTGGAGCGGGAGTAGAAGAGCAGTACTTC,CASSSRGAGVEEQYF
TRBV18,.,.,TRBJ2-2,TGTGCCAGCTCACCACTCGCAGGCGTAAACACCGGGGAGCTGTTTTTT,CASSPLAGVNTGELFF
TRBV29-1,.,.,TRBJ1-2,TGCAGCGTTGGAGAAGGGGGGGTTGGTGGCTACACCTTC,CSVGEGGVGGYTF
TRBV3-1/TRBV3-2,.,.,TRBJ2-2,TGTGCCAGCAGCCAAGTACAGTACACCGGGGAGCTGTTTTTT,CASSQVQYTGELFF
TRBV30,.,.,TRBJ2-3,TGTGCCTGGAATAGTGCGAGCGGAGATACGCAGTATTTT,CAWNSASGDTQYF
TRBV5-1,.,.,TRBJ1-4,TGCGCCAGCAGCCCCGGGAGGGCAACTAATGAAAAACTGTTTTTT,CASSPGRATNEKLFF
TRBV5-6,.,few,TRBJ2-1,TGTGCCAGCAGCTATACAGGCAATGAGCAGTTCTTC,CASSYTGNEQFF
TRBV6-4,TRBD1,.,TRBJ2-7,TGTGCCAAAAACAGGGGGCTTCGCTCCTACGAGCAGTACTTC,CAKNRGLRSYEQYF
TRBV12-5,TRBD2,.,TRBJ2-1,TGTGCTAGTGGTCCCCTAAGCGCATCGGGACTAGCGGGACGGGTATTCGTCTACAATGAGCAGTTCTTC,CASGPLSASGLAGRVFVYNEQFF